Sequencing of this T cell receptor beta chain was carried out in a study of siplizumab effects on memory and regulatory T cells. Around 9.1 x 10^4 TCR templates per sample were assayed. Assay used: immunoSEQ multiplex PCR; TCRdb lists only in-frame clones, some missing. Here the sample spans approximately 100,000 clones, roughly 91% being singletons. Findings of the study overall: It was never confirmed that proliferating Tregs from siplizumab cultures were suppressive. The authors could not assign a naive or memory phenotype to roughly 80-95% of proliferating CD4+ or CD8+ clones. Siplizumab caused a significant drop in alloreactive sequences traceable to unstimulated CD4+ memory cells.

Concerning this clone: As yet, its antigen is unknown.

The V gene end was trimmed by 5 bases and the J gene end by 3 bases; junction bases not matched to a gene: 6. From germline, CDR1 is SGHNT and CDR2 YENEEA. This CDR3 is 15 amino acids long. This TCR came from a human donor in good health. The chain is built from TRBV11-3 and TRBJ2-3, with 9 bases identical to TRBD1. Sequencing was done on a sample of non-Treg CD4+ T cells sorted from blood. The CDR3 reads CASSPGQGLTDTQYF. The CDR3 DNA sequence: TGTGCCAGCAGCCCGGGACAGGGCTTGACAGATACGCAGTATTTT.